Each of the 2 T cell receptor beta chains below was sequenced from the same sample in a study of post-analysis software for immune sequencing data. What these receptors recognize is not known. Overall study findings and caveats: Controls showed lower frequencies than patients for roughly five TRBV segments, and TRBV5-6, TRBV5-1 and TRBV20-1 were among these.

Tagging with unique molecular identifiers was a feature of the TCR beta cDNA libraries. Each CDR3 protein gets one entry after TCRdb re-called the PCR reads with MiXCR. The sample carries hundreds of thousands of distinct CDR3 sequences, roughly 27% recorded once. Material: blood. The receptors derive from a girl aged 10-17 years with multiple sclerosis.

The J gene is TRBJ2-5, the V gene TRBV20-1; weak D call: TRBD1 (5 bases). The tail of the sequence fits TRBJ2-1 better, so the J call may be wrong. The CDR3 loop spans 12 amino acids. Germline V gene lookup returns CDR1 DFQATT and CDR2 SNEGSKA (reference sequence). CDR3 sequence: CSARDTEETQFF. The CDR3 region has the DNA TGCAGTGCTAGGGACACTGAAGAGACCCAGTTCTTC.

This clonotype has more than one count but fewer than ten. The chain is built from TRBV5-1 and TRBJ1-1; 10 bases are a match to TRBD1. The trim removed 4 bases at V and 4 bases at J, leaving 4 bases unmatched. In germline, CDR1 is SGHRS, CDR2 YFSETQ. This CDR3 is 14 amino acids long. CDR3 sequence reads: CASSAGQGTTEAFF. The CDR3 DNA is TGCGCCAGCAGCGCGGGACAGGGGACCACTGAAGCTTTCTTT.